This paragraph reports one T cell receptor beta chain. No cognate antigen has been identified for it. There are no base qualities to consult, and no much larger clone falls within one base. CDR1 MNHEY and CDR2 SMNVEV were looked up in the germline V gene (reference sequence). The CDR3 sequence holds 13 residues, the cysteine and phenylalanine included. Only the CDR3 DNA stays, 39 bases, in frame from base 1. V is cut back by 8 bases and J by 4 bases, with 7 bases in the junction unmatched. In light of the paper, this sample's treatment or condition label describes: in vitro stimulation with specific CMV peptide epitopes to enrich CMV-specific T cells. This sample is drawn from a study of T cell repertoires in cytomegalovirus infection (dated by TCRdb to between 2018 and 2021). At the level of the whole study: Alongside well-studied HLA-B-restricted epitopes, the peptide stimulations were aimed at recently identified HLA-C-restricted CMV epitopes, whose presentation resists viral immunomodulation. Because public TCR beta signatures pointed to carriage of CMV infection together with the matching HLA type, the HLA type of each donor mattered for the analysis. Overall study results and their limits: The ex vivo response was dominated by HLA-C-restricted CMV-specific TCR beta clonotypes, which also provided the single most frequent clonotype in two of eight donors. In both this cohort and an independent roughly 330-donor cohort, the cumulative frequency of public TCR beta family members distinguished carriers of CMV infection plus the relevant HLA type.

Reads for this sample came from an Illumina HiSeq 1500. TCRdb reran the public reads through fastp at Q25 and MiXCR, keeping productive beta chains. Rows are combined by CDR3 protein, so each entry shows the most common genes and DNA. Across this sample there are under 850,000 distinct CDR3 sequences, with around a third seen only once. Of the sample, about 18% is held by the ten largest clones. Sequences were derived from cultured PBMCs, sampled from culture after CMV antigen stimulation. This sequence uses TRBV27 and TRBJ1-1; TRBD1 fits 7 bases in the junction. The sequence derives from a human donor in good health (CMV status not recorded). Some clones in this sample may be carry-over from other donors' samples. The sequenced DNA: TGTGCCAGCCGATTAACAGGGGTCACTGAAGCTTTCTTT. Translated, it gives CASRLTGVTEAFF.